The rows below give T cell receptor beta chains drawn from one sample of a study of T cells after yellow fever vaccination. MiXCR, applied by TCRdb to the 5' RACE reads, yields one record per CDR3 protein. The sample shows roughly 100,000 distinct CDR3 sequences, 8% to 10% of them seen only once. The source was CD8+ T cells not binding an NS4B(214-222) dextramer, sorted from PBMCs, collected about 2 weeks after the first yellow fever vaccination. The source is a young man who received the YFV17D yellow fever vaccine. The CDR3 runs from the conserved cysteine through the conserved F or W. The D gene is left open where the match is weak. Some rows have no size entry. The others give once, few or many, or a class for an expanded clone.

j_call clone_size v_call d_call cdr3_nt cdr3_aa
TRBJ1-5 . TRBV6-5 . TGTGCCAGCAGTTACTCCCCGTTGCAGCCCCAGCATTTT CASSYSPLQPQHF
TRBJ2-1 few TRBV24-1 . TGTGCCACCAGTGATTGGGGTAGCTTCGATGAGCAGTTCTTC CATSDWGSFDEQFF
TRBJ1-5 few TRBV21-1 . TGTGCCAGCAGCAAAGTTACGAGTCTTAGAAAAGGCAATCAGCCCCAGCATTTT CASSKVTSLRKGNQPQHF
TRBJ1-4 . TRBV27 . TGTGCCAGCAGTTTGTATGTCGGAGCAACTAATGAAAAACTGTTTTTT CASSLYVGATNEKLFF
TRBJ2-5 few TRBV21-1 . TGTGCCAGCAGCCATAGCGGGGGCGGGAGAGAGACCCAGTACTTC CASSHSGGGRETQYF
TRBJ1-2 . TRBV4-1 TRBD1 TGCGCCAGCAGCCAACAGGGGGATAACTATGGCTACACCTTC CASSQQGDNYGYTF
TRBJ2-3 few TRBV29-1 . TGCAGCGCTAAATCCCCAGATACGCAGTATTTT CSAKSPDTQYF
TRBJ2-7 . TRBV10-3 . TGTGCCATCAGTGATGCCACACGGGGACCCTACTCCTACGAGCAGTACTTC CAISDATRGPYSYEQYF
TRBJ2-5 many TRBV29-1 . TGCAGCGTTGAAGTTCGTGTAGTCGGGACCCAGTACTTC CSVEVRVVGTQYF
TRBJ2-3 . TRBV20-1 . TGCAGTGCTACCTCCGGGCCGTGGCCGGATACGCAGTATTTT CSATSGPWPDTQYF
TRBJ1-1 . TRBV5-5 . TGTGCCAGCCACCCCCACTTCACAGGGAGGGTGAACACTGAAGCTTTCTTT CASHPHFTGRVNTEAFF
TRBJ2-7 few TRBV11-1 TRBD1 TGTGCCAGCAGCGCTGACAGGGTATCGGGTCCAAGCTCCTACGAGCAGTACTTC CASSADRVSGPSSYEQYF
TRBJ2-5 few TRBV7-9 . TGTGCCAGCACTCCCGGACGGACCCAGTACTTC CASTPGRTQYF
TRBJ2-7 . TRBV7-2 . TGTGCCAGCAGCTTAGAACCCACCTACGAGCAGTACTTC CASSLEPTYEQYF
TRBJ1-3 . TRBV13 . TGTGCCAGCAGCGCCCTAGTGGAATCCGGAAACACCATATATTTT CASSALVESGNTIYF
TRBJ2-2 few TRBV19 TRBD1 TGTGCCAGTAGTATCCTTCACAGGGGGACCGGGGAGCTGTTTTTT CASSILHRGTGELFF
TRBJ2-1 many TRBV6-5 TRBD2 TGTGCCAGCAGTTACTCAGCGGGGGGGCCGGGTGGTGAGCAGTTCTTC CASSYSAGGPGGEQFF
TRBJ1-2 . TRBV29-1 . TGCAGCGCCGAGGACAGCTATGGCTACACCTTC CSAEDSYGYTF